One T cell receptor (beta chain) is described in this entry. Its antigen target is currently unknown. Base qualities are not recorded, but no much larger clone differs from it by a single base. In the prospective study, participants were about 18 to 95 years old, resided in approximately 25 geographic areas of the United States, and were enrolled through a virtual design. In the prospective study, participants were assigned to cohorts based on the clinical history participants reported in a screening survey and a study questionnaire. Recovered participants in ImmuneRACE Cohort 3 were defined as having two consecutive negative NP/OP PCR tests, clearance from a healthcare professional, or resolution of symptoms. In the prospective study, whole blood, serum and a nasopharyngeal or oropharyngeal swab were collected from each participant by mobile phlebotomists. Over a roughly two-month period, participants in the prospective study had the option of providing additional blood draws and questionnaires. Before DNA extraction, prospective study blood samples were shipped either frozen or at room temperature.

V is reduced by 3 bases and J by 0 bases, leaving a spacing of 12 bases between them. Counted from cysteine to phenylalanine, this CDR3 has 16 amino acids. Just the 48-base CDR3 DNA is kept, in frame starting at base 1. Looking up the germline V gene yields CDR1 SGHRS and CDR2 YFSETQ. This specimen belongs to a study of blood T cell repertoires in COVID-19 (dated by TCRdb to the early 2020s). Background on the whole study: The collaborator samples originated in the United States, Italy and Spain and spanned the acute and convalescent phases of COVID-19. Nearly every sample came with metadata listing a de-identified subject ID, COVID-19 status, age in years and sex. Deeply sampled blood TCRbeta repertoires from subjects exposed to, actively infected with, or recovered from COVID-19 were included in the dataset. The prospective study material was composed of cDNA or gDNA derived from T cells, B-cell-depleted T cells, or PBMCs. The repertoires were released in a freely available public database meant as a resource for research on the immune response to SARS-CoV-2. The samples were drawn from the first 160 participants of the ongoing ImmuneRACE study and from 1,254 subjects provided by 6 global collaborators. Where available, HLA class I and class II types were obtained from metadata supplied by the sample provider rather than from assay-based typing.

The immunoSEQ Assay, a bias-controlled multiplex PCR, was used to amplify TCRbeta CDR3 regions from genomic DNA. The authors' pipeline ran thus. Within the assay, amplification of reference gene primers was used to estimate how many nucleated cells each sample contained. To quantify the absolute abundance of each unique TCRbeta CDR3 rearrangement, sequence reads were collapsed and filtered. For each sample, productive Simpson clonality was calculated as the square root of Simpson's diversity index over productive rearrangements. TCRdb stores this immuneACCESS table with in-frame sequences only. Part of the clones is absent; in the studies checked, under half of the shortfall reflects unresolved V genes, and no reason is known for the rest. D and trimming come from the DNA, and the V and J calls and clone size come from that table. The sample data list some 390,000 clones, and about 90% of these were observed just once. About 1.8% of the sample goes to the ten largest clones.

Study-wide conclusions, independent of this receptor: The quantity of clinical and demographic metadata differed by source and by participant and was supplied without curation.

The clonotype originates from a woman aged 25-40 years who had recovered from COVID-19. The sequence joins TRBV5-1 to TRBJ2-2, and TRBD1 may be the D gene, going by 5 matching bases. The sequenced sample was PBMCs or T cells enriched from blood (not recorded which). The nucleotide sequence is given as TGCGCCAGCAGCTCACTCGACAGCGCGAACACCGGGGAGCTGTTTTTT. Its product reads: CASSSLDSANTGELFF.